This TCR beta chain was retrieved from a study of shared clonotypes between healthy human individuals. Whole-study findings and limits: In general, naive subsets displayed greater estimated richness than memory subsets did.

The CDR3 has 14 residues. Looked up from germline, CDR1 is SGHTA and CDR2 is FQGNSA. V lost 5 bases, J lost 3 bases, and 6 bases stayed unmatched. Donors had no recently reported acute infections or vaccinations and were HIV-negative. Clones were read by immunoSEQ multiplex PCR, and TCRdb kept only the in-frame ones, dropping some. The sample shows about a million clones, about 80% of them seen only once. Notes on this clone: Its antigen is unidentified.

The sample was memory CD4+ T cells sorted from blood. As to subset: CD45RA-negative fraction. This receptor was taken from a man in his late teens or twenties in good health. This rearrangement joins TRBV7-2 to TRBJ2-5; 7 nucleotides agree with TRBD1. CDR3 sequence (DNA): TGTGCCAGCAGCAAAGGGGGACAGAAAGAGACCCAGTACTTC. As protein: CASSKGGQKETQYF.